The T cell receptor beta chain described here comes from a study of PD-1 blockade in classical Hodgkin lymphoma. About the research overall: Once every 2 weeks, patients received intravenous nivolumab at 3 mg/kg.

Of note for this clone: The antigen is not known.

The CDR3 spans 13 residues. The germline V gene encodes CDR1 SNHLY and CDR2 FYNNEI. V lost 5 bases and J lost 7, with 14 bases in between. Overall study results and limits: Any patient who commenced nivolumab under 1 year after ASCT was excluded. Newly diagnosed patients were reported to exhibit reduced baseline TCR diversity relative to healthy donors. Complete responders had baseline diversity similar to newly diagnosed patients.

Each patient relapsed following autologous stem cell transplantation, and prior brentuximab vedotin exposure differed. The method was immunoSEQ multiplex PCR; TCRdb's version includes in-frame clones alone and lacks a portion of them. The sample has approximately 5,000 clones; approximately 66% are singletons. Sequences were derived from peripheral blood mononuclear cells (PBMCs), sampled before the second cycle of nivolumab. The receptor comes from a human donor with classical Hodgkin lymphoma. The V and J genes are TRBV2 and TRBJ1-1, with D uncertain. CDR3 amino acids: CASSIEEYGEAFF. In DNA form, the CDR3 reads TGTGCCAGCAGTATAGAGGAATACGGTGAAGCTTTCTTT.